This T cell receptor (beta chain) came from a study of Graves' ophthalmopathy and Graves' hyperthyroidism. Whole-study findings and limits: A classifier, a 13-signature model, separated ophthalmopathy from stable hyperthyroidism with more than 85% sensitivity and roughly 80% specificity. Most expanded clonotypes from thyroid (those above 0.001 frequency) were also found in blood.

This clonotype was seen at least ten times. Antigen specificity is unknown. Those donors who had ophthalmopathy presented with moderate-to-severe activity, a CAS of ≥3, a NOSPECS of ≥4 and a duration under 3 months. Orbital computed tomography and thyroid ultrasound, along with TRAb, serum thyroxine and clinical symptoms, underpinned diagnosis. Deletions cut 8 bases from V and 2 bases from J, with 12 bases between. This CDR3 has 14 amino acids. Germline CDR1 reads MDHEN; CDR2 reads SYDVKM. Investigators amplified TCR beta CDR3 regions from RNA transcripts. An initial RT-PCR round employing HTBI primers preceded a second-round multiplex PCR. TCRdb ran MiXCR on the multiplex PCR reads and lists one entry per CDR3 protein. The table lists under 200,000 distinct CDR3 sequences, over 35% of them singletons, with under 6.5% in the top ten.

Sequencing was done on a sample of peripheral blood. This chain links TRBV28 with TRBJ2-2; no definite D call. This sequence originates from a middle-aged woman with Graves' ophthalmopathy. DNA for the CDR3: TGTGCCAGCCAAAGGTCCATAAACACCGGGGAGCTGTTTTTT. The encoded protein is CASQRSINTGELFF.